A single sample gave rise to the 5 T cell receptor beta chains below, sequenced in a study of blood T cells in healthy people across ages. PCR was performed a second time for about 7 to 11 cycles using a sample-barcoded 5' primer and a J-beta primer mix. TCRdb processed the 5' RACE reads anew with MiXCR; each CDR3 protein has one entry. The sample carries some 1.7 million distinct CDR3 sequences, roughly 27% recorded once. The specimen sequenced was blood. These receptors came from a woman in her thirties in good health.

This clonotype showed up many times. The chain has TRBV5-1 and TRBJ1-1, with D tentatively TRBD1 (5 bases). V lost 4 bases, J lost 3 bases, and 13 bases lay in between. From germline, CDR1 is SGHRS and CDR2 YFSETQ. The CDR3 covers 14 residues. The CDR3 sequence is CASSAAGGYTEAFF. CDR3 bases: TGCGCCAGCAGCGCTGCTGGGGGGTACACTGAAGCTTTCTTT. Complete variable domain (other parts from reference TRBV5-1 and TRBJ1-1): KAGVTQTPRYLIKTRGQQVTLSCSPISGHRSVSWYQQTPGQGLQFLFEYFSETQRNKGNFPGRFSGRQFSNSRSEMNVSTLELGDSALYLCASSAAGGYTEAFFGQGTRLTVV.

The chain carries TRBV18 and TRBJ2-7, with 9 bases fitting TRBD1. This CDR3 is 16 amino acids long. The germline gives CDR1 KGHSH, CDR2 LQKENI. The J segment lost 3 bases and the V segment lost 2 bases, leaving 8 bases of the junction unmatched. CDR3 amino acids: CASSPSRGQGYYEQYF. In DNA, the CDR3 is TGTGCCAGCTCACCATCTAGGGGACAGGGTTACTACGAGCAGTACTTC.

DNA for the CDR3: TGTGCCAGCGGGGAAGGGGGGTCCTCCTACAATGAGCAGTTCTTC. This codes for CASGEGGSSYNEQFF. The rearrangement joins TRBV28 to TRBJ2-1; TRBD1 or TRBD2 may be the D gene (6 bases each). Germline CDR1 is MDHEN and CDR2 is SYDVKM. V lost 8 bases and J lost 0, with 14 bases in between. CDR3 size: 15 residues.

Concerning this clonotype: One end of the junction fails to match germline, which may point to a read error. This chain links TRBV6-6 with TRBJ2-7; tentative D call: TRBD1 (5 bases). Germline V gene data show CDR1 as MNHNY and CDR2 as SVGAGI (reference sequence). This CDR3 is 13 amino acids long. CDR3: CASSYRQGYGQYF. In DNA form, the CDR3 reads TGTGCCAGCAGTTACAGGCAGGGATACGGGCAGTACTTC.

This clonotype was detected a few times. The rearrangement links TRBV30 to TRBJ2-7; maybe TRBD2 (6 bases). Germline V gene lookup returns CDR1 GTSNPN and CDR2 SVGIG (reference sequence). CDR3 length: 13 amino acids. Trimming cost V 2 bases and J 3 bases, with 11 bases left between them. CDR3 sequence (DNA): TGTGCCTGGAGTTCGGGAGAATTCTACGAGCAGTACTTC. Amino acid sequence: CAWSSGEFYEQYF.